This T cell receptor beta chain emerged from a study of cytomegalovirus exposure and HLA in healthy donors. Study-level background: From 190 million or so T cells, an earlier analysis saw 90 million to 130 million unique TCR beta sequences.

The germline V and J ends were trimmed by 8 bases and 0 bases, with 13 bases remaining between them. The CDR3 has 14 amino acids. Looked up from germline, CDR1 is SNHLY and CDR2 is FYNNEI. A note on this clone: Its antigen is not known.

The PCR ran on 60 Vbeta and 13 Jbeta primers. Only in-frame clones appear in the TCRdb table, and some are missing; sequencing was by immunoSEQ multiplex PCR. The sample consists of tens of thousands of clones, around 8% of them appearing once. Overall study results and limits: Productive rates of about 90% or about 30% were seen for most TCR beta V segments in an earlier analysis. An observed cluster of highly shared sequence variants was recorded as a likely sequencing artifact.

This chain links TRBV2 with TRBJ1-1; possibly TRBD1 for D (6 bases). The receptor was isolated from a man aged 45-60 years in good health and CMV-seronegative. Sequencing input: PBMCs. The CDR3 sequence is CASRNRVVNTEAFF. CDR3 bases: TGTGCCAGCCGTAACAGGGTGGTGAACACTGAAGCTTTCTTT.